One and the same sample provided the 19 T cell receptor beta chains below, sequenced in a study of T cells in Graves' hyperthyroidism and ophthalmopathy (dated by TCRdb to about 2019). Libraries came from multiplex PCR. Sequencer: Illumina HiSeq 2000. Amplification of TCR beta CDR3 regions was carried out from RNA transcripts. The first round of RT-PCR for the TCR CDR3 was performed with the HTBI primer set and the Qiagen OneStep RT-PCR kit. TCRdb reworked the public reads: Q25 trimming with fastp, MiXCR clone assembly, productive beta chains retained. Each CDR3 protein appears once, grouped with its most common genes and DNA. Within this sample are a few hundred thousand distinct CDR3 sequences, with about 15% of them counted one time only. The top ten constitute around 7.8% of the sample. Sequencing input: blood. These receptors all stem from a woman younger than 45 with Graves' hyperthyroidism.

This clonotype has ten or more counts. J is TRBJ2-3 and V is TRBV20-1; 13 nucleotides align to TRBD2. The germline CDR1 and CDR2 sequences are DFQATT and SNEGSKA (reference sequence). Germline trimming cut 5 bases from V and 1 base from J; bases unmatched to any gene: 3. The CDR3 runs to 15 residues. The CDR3 DNA reads as TGCAGTGCTCCCGGACTAGCGGGAGGCACAGATACGCAGTATTTT. Amino acids: CSAPGLAGGTDTQYF.

Ten or more counts support this clonotype. The V call is TRBV7-2, the J call TRBJ2-1; 12 bases are shared with TRBD2. Trimming at V came to 2 bases and at J to 7 bases, leaving 6 bases not matched to a gene. Germline assignment: CDR1 SGHTA and CDR2 FQGNSA. The length of the CDR3 is 16 residues. The CDR3 DNA reads TGTGCCAGCAGCTTACCTAGCGGGAGGGCAAAGAATGAGCAGTTCTTC. Protein product: CASSLPSGRAKNEQFF.

In this sample, this clonotype turned up a few times. V is TRBV14 and J is TRBJ2-5; D might be TRBD2 (5 bases). Germline V lookup: CDR1 SGHDN, CDR2 FVKESK. This CDR3 spans 15 amino acids. Trimming pared 4 bases from V and 4 bases from J, leaving 16 bases between. The chain's CDR3 is CASSLNLAGVETQYF. The CDR3 DNA sequence: TGTGCCAGCAGCCTCAATCTAGCTGGTGTAGAGACCCAGTACTTC.

Only a few counts were recorded for this clonotype. CDR3 residues: CASSILASTNNQPQHF. DNA for the CDR3: TGTGCCAGTAGTATATTGGCCTCGACGAACAATCAGCCCCAGCATTTT. The chain links TRBV7-2 to TRBJ1-5, with D hard to call. V was trimmed by 9 bases and J by 3 bases, leaving 21 bases between them. The CDR3 contains 16 residues. Germline V gene data show CDR1 as SGHTA and CDR2 as FQGNSA.

The CDR3 region is CASSHRDSGRGPYEQYF. CDR3 in DNA: TGCGCCAGCAGCCACAGGGACTCGGGACGGGGACCCTACGAGCAGTACTTC. The rearrangement links TRBV5-1 to TRBJ2-7; the D call may be TRBD1 or TRBD2 (6 bases each). There are 17 residues in the CDR3. CDR1 is SGHRS and CDR2 is YFSETQ in the germline V gene. V was cut by 4 bases and J by 2 bases, with 22 bases left in between.

This clonotype was detected a few times. The rearrangement joins TRBV7-2 to TRBJ2-3; no definite D call. The V end was cut by 2 bases, the J end by 4 bases, with 13 bases between. The germline CDR1 and CDR2 sequences are SGHTA and FQGNSA. This CDR3 is 15 amino acids long. The DNA of the CDR3 is TGTGCCAGCAGCTTACGGATGGGGATAGCAGATACGCAGTATTTT. It is translated as CASSLRMGIADTQYF.

This chain connects TRBV20-1 to TRBJ1-2, with D hard to call. This CDR3 has 11 amino acids. Germline CDR1 is DFQATT and CDR2 is SNEGSKA (reference sequence). CDR3 in DNA: TGCAGCGTAGACGAAGGCCCCCGGGGCACCTTC. Translation gives CSVDEGPRGTF.

This clonotype was detected many times. This chain uses TRBV5-1 with TRBJ2-1; D might be TRBD2 (6 bases). Per the germline V gene, CDR1 is SGHRS and CDR2 is YFSETQ. V lost 0 bases and J 6 bases, leaving 10 bases between the germline ends. The CDR3 runs to 14 residues. DNA of the CDR3: TGCGCCAGCAGCTTGGCGACTAGAAGCAATGAGCAGTTCTTC. It is translated as CASSLATRSNEQFF.

This chain joins TRBV19 and TRBJ1-6; TRBD1 is a possible D gene (6 bases). V dropped 5 bases and J dropped 10 bases, with 18 bases sitting between them. This CDR3 is 15 amino acids long. CDR1 and CDR2 (germline): LNHDA, SQIVND (reference sequence). CDR3 loop: CASSPSTGVGSPLHF. The CDR3 DNA sequence: TGTGCCAGTAGTCCTTCGACAGGCGTAGGGTCACCCCTCCACTTT.

This clonotype occurred a few times. The V and J genes are TRBV5-1 and TRBJ2-5; D may be TRBD1 or TRBD2 (5 bases each). The CDR3 runs to 15 residues. Germline values: CDR1 SGHRS, CDR2 YFSETQ. Between the trimmed V and J ends, which lost 1 base and 0 bases, there was a span of 10 bases. This chain's CDR3 is CASSLLGEYQETQYF. The CDR3 DNA sequence: TGCGCCAGCAGCTTGCTAGGGGAGTACCAAGAGACCCAGTACTTC.

This clonotype was seen repeatedly, ten times or more. The chain couples TRBV11-2 to TRBJ2-5; 9 bases line up with TRBD2. Losses at the gene ends were 0 bases for V and 5 bases for J; bases not matched to a gene: 10. The CDR3 has 17 amino acids. Per germline, CDR1 SGHAT and CDR2 FQNNGV. CDR3 in amino acids: CASSLDLSGGRAETQYF. DNA of the CDR3: TGTGCCAGCAGCTTAGATCTGAGCGGCGGGAGGGCGGAGACCCAGTACTTC.

The table lists this clonotype with a few counts. The J gene is TRBJ1-4, the V gene TRBV5-1; D not resolved. This CDR3 has 16 residues. V was clipped by 2 bases and J by 4 bases, with 15 bases between them. CDR1 and CDR2 from the germline V gene are SGHRS and YFSETQ. The CDR3 sequence is CASSLRGIRSNEKLFF. CDR3 coding DNA: TGCGCCAGCAGCTTACGTGGGATTAGGAGTAATGAAAAACTGTTTTTT.

Many counts were recorded for this clonotype. The J gene is TRBJ1-2, the V gene TRBV12-3 or TRBV12-4; D unclear. With 1 base removed from V and 4 bases from J, the gap between germline ends came to 7 bases. The CDR3 runs 13 residues. CDR3 residues: CASSLGPAYGYTF. The CDR3 DNA sequence: TGTGCCAGCAGTTTAGGGCCGGCCTATGGCTACACCTTC.

This clonotype was seen at least ten times. CDR3 coding DNA: TGCGCCAGCAGTAGGGACAGGGGGACAGGGGACACTGAAGCTTTCTTT. This sequence encodes CASSRDRGTGDTEAFF. This chain connects TRBV5-1 to TRBJ1-1; 11 positions agree with TRBD1. Looked up from germline, CDR1 is SGHRS and CDR2 is YFSETQ. The CDR3 runs to 16 residues. The trim removed 5 bases at V and 3 bases at J, leaving 9 bases unmatched.

This clonotype appeared a few times. This chain joins TRBV3-1 and TRBJ1-6; no reliable D call. V lost 4 bases to trimming and J lost 7 bases, with 11 bases between them. CDR1 is LGHDT, CDR2 YNNKEL, per germline (reference sequence). This CDR3 spans 14 amino acids. This CDR3 is CASSPRMANSPLHF. DNA for the CDR3: TGTGCCAGCAGCCCCCGTATGGCCAATTCACCCCTCCACTTT. Drawing the rest from reference TRBV3-1 and TRBJ1-6, the complete variable domain is DTAVSQTPKYLVTQMGNDKSIKCEQNLGHDTMYWYKQDSKKFLKIMFSYNNKELIINETVPNRFSPKSPDKAHLNLHINSLELGDSAVYFCASSPRMANSPLHFGNGTRLTVT.

In this sample, this clonotype turned up a few times. A single base separates this from a much larger clone, so it may be a read error. The chain employs TRBV20-1 and TRBJ1-1, with 8 nucleotides matching TRBD1. Germline loops: CDR1 DFQATT, CDR2 SNEGSKA (reference sequence). V dropped 7 bases and J dropped 0; count of bases not matched to a gene: 13. There are 16 residues in the CDR3. CDR3 coding DNA: TGCAGTGTTACGGGACAGGTACCCGGTGTGAACACTGAAGCTTTCTTT. This gives the protein CSVTGQVPGVNTEAFF.

This clonotype showed up just a few times. This chain uses TRBV20-1 with TRBJ2-3, with 10 bases that match TRBD2. J gave up 6 bases and V 3 bases, and 9 bases lay outside the gene matches. The CDR3 has 15 residues. The germline V gene encodes CDR1 DFQATT and CDR2 SNEGSKA (reference sequence). CDR3 sequence: CSASRRLAGVDTQYF. DNA of the CDR3: TGCAGTGCTAGTAGGCGGCTAGCGGGAGTTGATACGCAGTATTTT.

This clonotype appeared many times. The CDR3 here is CASTLPRDSFYEQYF. The CDR3 DNA reads TGTGCCAGTACGCTACCCCGGGACAGCTTCTACGAGCAGTACTTC. The chain links TRBV6-1 to TRBJ2-7; TRBD1 aligns across 7 bases. The CDR3 totals 15 residues. Germline V lookup: CDR1 MNHNS, CDR2 SASEGT. V was clipped by 9 bases and J by 3 bases; unmatched bases: 14.

This clonotype has at least ten counts. The chain combines TRBV3-1 with TRBJ2-3, with 8 bases aligning to TRBD2. The CDR3 covers 14 residues. The ends lost 5 bases at V and 4 bases at J; junction bases unmatched: 5. CDR1 and CDR2 from the germline V gene are LGHDT and YNNKEL (reference sequence). This CDR3 is CASSVSGDPDTQYF. The CDR3, as DNA: TGTGCCAGCAGCGTTAGCGGGGACCCAGATACGCAGTATTTT.